This TCR beta chain was documented in a study of shared clonotypes between healthy human individuals. Overall study context: Donor composition was a couple of women and a few men, aged 18 to 49.

This table comes from immunoSEQ multiplex PCR, and its TCRdb copy is limited to in-frame clones, with some not included. The profile shows 2 million to 2.5 million clones, around 95% of them singletons. Trimming took 5 bases from V and 0 from J, leaving 13 bases between them. This CDR3 region has 15 residues. CDR1 SGHVS and CDR2 FQNEAQ come from the germline V gene. The specimen sequenced was naive CD4+ T cells sorted from blood. Subset defined: CD45RA+ positively selected. This clonotype was obtained from a man younger than 35 in good health. The rearrangement uses TRBV7-8 and TRBJ1-2; maybe TRBD1 (5 bases). CDR3 region: CASSARGIANYGYTF. DNA for the CDR3: TGTGCCAGCAGCGCGCGGGGGATCGCTAACTATGGCTACACCTTC.